This TCR beta chain was observed in a study of T cells in Graves' hyperthyroidism and ophthalmopathy. Overall study: Before any treatment, at initial diagnosis, peripheral blood was collected.

Germline lookup yields CDR1 KGHDR and CDR2 SFDVKD. CDR3 length: 16 amino acids. J lost 5 bases, V lost 4 bases, and 10 bases had no gene match. Thyroid ultrasound and orbital computed tomography, with clinical symptoms and serum thyroxine and TRAb, informed diagnoses. Template material for amplifying TCR beta CDR3 regions consisted of RNA transcripts. In the first-round RT-PCR of the TCR CDR3, the HTBI primer set was used. In TCRdb, the multiplex PCR reads were re-called with MiXCR into one record per CDR3 protein. The sample holds fewer than 750,000 distinct CDR3 sequences, around 15% seen once. The J gene is TRBJ1-2, the V gene TRBV24-1, with TRBD1 matching 9 bases. The TCR was taken from a woman in her forties or fifties with Graves' ophthalmopathy. Sequencing input: blood. CDR3 residues: CATSDERDREGYGYTF. Written as DNA, the CDR3 is TGTGCCACCAGTGACGAAAGGGACAGGGAGGGGTATGGCTACACCTTC.